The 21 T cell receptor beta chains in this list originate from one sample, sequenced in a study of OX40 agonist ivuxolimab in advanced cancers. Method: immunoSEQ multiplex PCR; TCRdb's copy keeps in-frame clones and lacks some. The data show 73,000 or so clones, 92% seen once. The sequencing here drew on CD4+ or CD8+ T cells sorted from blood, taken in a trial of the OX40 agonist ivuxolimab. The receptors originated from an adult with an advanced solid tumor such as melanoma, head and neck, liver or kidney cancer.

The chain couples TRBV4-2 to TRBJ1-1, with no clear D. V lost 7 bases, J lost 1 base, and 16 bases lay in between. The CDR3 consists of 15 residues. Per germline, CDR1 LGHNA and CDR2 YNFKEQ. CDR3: CASNLSRMANTEAFF. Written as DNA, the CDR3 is TGTGCCAGCAACCTCTCCCGGATGGCGAACACTGAAGCTTTCTTT.

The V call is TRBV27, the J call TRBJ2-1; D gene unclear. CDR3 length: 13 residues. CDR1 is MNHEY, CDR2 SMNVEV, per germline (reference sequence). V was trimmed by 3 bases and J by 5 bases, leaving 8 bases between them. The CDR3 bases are TGTGCCAGCAGTTTTCACAGAAACAATGAGCAGTTCTTC. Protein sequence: CASSFHRNNEQFF.

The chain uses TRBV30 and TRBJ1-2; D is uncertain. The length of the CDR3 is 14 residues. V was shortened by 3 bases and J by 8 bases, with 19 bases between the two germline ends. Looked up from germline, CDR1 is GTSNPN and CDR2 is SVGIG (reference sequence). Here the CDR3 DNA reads TGTGCCTGGAGCCCGATGGGAGGGTTGGAAGGCTACACCTTC. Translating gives CAWSPMGGLEGYTF.

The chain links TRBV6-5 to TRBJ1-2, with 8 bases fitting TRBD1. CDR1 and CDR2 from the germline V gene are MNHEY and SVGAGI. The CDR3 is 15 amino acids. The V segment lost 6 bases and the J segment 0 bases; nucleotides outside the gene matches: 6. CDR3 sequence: CASSQGAETNYGYTF. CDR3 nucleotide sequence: TGTGCCAGCAGCCAGGGGGCGGAAACTAACTATGGCTACACCTTC.

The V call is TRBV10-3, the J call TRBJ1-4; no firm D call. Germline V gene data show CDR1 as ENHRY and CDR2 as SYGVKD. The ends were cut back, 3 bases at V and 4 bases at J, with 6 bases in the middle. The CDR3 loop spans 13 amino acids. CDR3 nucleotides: TGTGCCATCAGTGACCATAGTAATGAAAAACTGTTTTTT. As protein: CAISDHSNEKLFF.

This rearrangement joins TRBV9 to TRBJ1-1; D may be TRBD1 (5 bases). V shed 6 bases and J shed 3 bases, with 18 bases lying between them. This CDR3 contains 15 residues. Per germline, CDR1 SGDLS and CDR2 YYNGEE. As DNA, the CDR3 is TGTGCCAGCAACCCCCGGGGCCAGGGAGACACTGAAGCTTTCTTT. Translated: CASNPRGQGDTEAFF.

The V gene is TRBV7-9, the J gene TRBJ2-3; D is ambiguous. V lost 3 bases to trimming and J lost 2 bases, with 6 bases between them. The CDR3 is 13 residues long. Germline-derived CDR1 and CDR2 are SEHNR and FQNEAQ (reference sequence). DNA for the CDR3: TGTGCCAGCAGCTTTCCAGTCACAGATACGCAGTATTTT. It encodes CASSFPVTDTQYF. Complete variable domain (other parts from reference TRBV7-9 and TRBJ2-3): DTGVSQNPRHKITKRGQNVTFRCDPISEHNRLYWYRQTLGQGPEFLTYFQNEAQLEKSRLLSDRFSAERPKGSFSTLEIQRTEQGDSAMYLCASSFPVTDTQYFGPGTRLTVL.

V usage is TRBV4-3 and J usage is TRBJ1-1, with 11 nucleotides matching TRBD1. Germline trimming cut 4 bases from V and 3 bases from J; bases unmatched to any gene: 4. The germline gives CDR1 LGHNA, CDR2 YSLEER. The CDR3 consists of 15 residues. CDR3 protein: CASSPDRGQDTEAFF. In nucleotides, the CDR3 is TGCGCCAGCAGCCCGGACAGGGGGCAGGACACTGAAGCTTTCTTT.

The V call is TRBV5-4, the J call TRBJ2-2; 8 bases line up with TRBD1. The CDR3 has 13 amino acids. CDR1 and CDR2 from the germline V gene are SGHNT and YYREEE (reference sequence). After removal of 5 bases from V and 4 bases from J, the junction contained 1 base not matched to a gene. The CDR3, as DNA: TGTGCCAGCAGAACAGGGGGCACCGGGGAGCTGTTTTTT. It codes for CASRTGGTGELFF.

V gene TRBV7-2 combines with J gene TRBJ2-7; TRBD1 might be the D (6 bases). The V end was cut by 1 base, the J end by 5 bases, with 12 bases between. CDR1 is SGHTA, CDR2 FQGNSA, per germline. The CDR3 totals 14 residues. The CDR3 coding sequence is TGTGCCAGCAGCTTAGGGCTCAGGGGCGACGAGCAGTACTTC. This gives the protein CASSLGLRGDEQYF.

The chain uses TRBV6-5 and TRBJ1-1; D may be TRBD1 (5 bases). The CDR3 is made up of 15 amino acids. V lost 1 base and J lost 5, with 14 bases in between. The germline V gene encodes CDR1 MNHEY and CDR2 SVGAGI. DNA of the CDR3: TGTGCCAGCAGTTACTATCGGGGGTACTTAACTGAAGCTTTCTTT. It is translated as CASSYYRGYLTEAFF.

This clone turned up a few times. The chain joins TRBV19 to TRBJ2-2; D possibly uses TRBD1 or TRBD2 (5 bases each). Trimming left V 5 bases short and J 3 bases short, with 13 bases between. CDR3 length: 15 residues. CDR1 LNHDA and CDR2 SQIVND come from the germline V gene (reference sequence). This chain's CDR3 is CASSPWQGDTGELFF. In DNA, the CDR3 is TGTGCCAGTAGTCCTTGGCAGGGAGACACCGGGGAGCTGTTTTTT.

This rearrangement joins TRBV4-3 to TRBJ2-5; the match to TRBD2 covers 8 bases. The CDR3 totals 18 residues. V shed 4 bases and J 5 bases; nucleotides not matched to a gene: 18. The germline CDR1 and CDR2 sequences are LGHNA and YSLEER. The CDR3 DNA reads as TGCGCCAGCAGCCCACAGCCGTTGGGTCGCGGGGGGCTTGAGACCCAGTACTTC. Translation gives CASSPQPLGRGGLETQYF.

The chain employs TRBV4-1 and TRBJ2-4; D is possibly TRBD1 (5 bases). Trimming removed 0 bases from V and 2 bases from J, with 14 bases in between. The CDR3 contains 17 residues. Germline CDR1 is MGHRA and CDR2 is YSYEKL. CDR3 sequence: CASSQEGQGSTKNIQYF. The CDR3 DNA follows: TGCGCCAGCAGCCAAGAGGGGCAGGGTTCAACCAAAAACATTCAGTACTTC.

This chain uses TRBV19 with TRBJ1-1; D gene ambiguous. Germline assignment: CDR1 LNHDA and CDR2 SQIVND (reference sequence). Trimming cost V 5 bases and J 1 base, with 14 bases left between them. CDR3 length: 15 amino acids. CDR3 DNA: TGTGCCAGTAGTGATTTTGGGGAGGGGAACACTGAAGCTTTCTTT. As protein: CASSDFGEGNTEAFF.

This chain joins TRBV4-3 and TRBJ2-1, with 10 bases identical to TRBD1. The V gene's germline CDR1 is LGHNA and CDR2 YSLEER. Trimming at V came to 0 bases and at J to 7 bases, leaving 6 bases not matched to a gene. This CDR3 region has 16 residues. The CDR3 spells CASSQDHVGQGNEQFF. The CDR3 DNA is TGCGCCAGCAGCCAAGATCACGTGGGACAGGGGAATGAGCAGTTCTTC.

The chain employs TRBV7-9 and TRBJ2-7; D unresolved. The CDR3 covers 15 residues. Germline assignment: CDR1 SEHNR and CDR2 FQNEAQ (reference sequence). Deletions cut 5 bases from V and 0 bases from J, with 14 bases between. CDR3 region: CASSAPDRPSYEQYF. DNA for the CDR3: TGTGCCAGCAGCGCTCCCGACCGGCCCTCCTACGAGCAGTACTTC. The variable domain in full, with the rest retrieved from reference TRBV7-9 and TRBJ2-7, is DTGVSQNPRHKITKRGQNVTFRCDPISEHNRLYWYRQTLGQGPEFLTYFQNEAQLEKSRLLSDRFSAERPKGSFSTLEIQRTEQGDSAMYLCASSAPDRPSYEQYFGPGTRLTVT.

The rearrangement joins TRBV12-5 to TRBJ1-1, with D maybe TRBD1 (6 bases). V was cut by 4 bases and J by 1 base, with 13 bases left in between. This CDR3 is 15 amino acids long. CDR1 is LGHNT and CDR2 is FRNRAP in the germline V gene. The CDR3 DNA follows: TGTGCTAGTGGTTCCCCGGACAGTCGGAACACTGAAGCTTTCTTT. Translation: CASGSPDSRNTEAFF.

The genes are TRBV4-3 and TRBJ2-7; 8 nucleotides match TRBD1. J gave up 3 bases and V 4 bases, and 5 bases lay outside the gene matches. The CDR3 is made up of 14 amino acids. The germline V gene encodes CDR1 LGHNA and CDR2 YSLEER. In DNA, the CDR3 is TGCGCCAGCAGCCCTGGACAGGGCGGCTACGAGCAGTACTTC. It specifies CASSPGQGGYEQYF.

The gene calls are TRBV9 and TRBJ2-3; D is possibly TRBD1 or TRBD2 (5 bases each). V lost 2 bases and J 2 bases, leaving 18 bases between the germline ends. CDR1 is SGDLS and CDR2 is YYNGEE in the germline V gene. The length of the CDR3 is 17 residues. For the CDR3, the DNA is TGTGCCAGCAGCGTCACCGGGGCCGTAAGTCCCACAGATACGCAGTATTTT. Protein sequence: CASSVTGAVSPTDTQYF. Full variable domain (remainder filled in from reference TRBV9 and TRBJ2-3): DSGVTQTPKHLITATGQRVTLRCSPRSGDLSVYWYQQSLDQGLQFLIQYYNGEERAKGNILERFSAQQFPDLHSELNLSSLELGDSALYFCASSVTGAVSPTDTQYFGPGTRLTVL.

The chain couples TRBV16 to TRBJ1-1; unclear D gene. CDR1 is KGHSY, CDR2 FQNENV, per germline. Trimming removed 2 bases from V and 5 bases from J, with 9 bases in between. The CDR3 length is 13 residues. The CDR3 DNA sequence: TGTGCCAGCAGCCAAGTTTTGGTGACTGAAGCTTTCTTT. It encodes CASSQVLVTEAFF.